These 25 T cell receptor beta chains came from one sample sequenced in a study of T cell responses to AZD1222 COVID-19 vaccine (dated by TCRdb to the early 2020s). Library construction relied on the immunoSEQ multiplex PCR assay. TCRdb holds this immuneACCESS table with in-frame rearrangements only. Some clones are missing; in checked studies, unresolved V genes explain under half, and the rest has no known cause. The sample table shows around 66,000 clones, and more than 85% are seen once. 15% to 20% of the sample is taken by the ten largest. The meaning of the sample's time point label: baseline before first vaccination. Material: peripheral blood, obtained on day 0 of AZD1222 vaccination. All receptors derive from an adult in good health.

The rearrangement uses TRBV28 and TRBJ2-7, with 9 bases aligning to TRBD2. This CDR3 has 15 amino acids. V trimming: 8 bases; J trimming: 1 base; junction bases outside the gene matches: 9. Per the germline V gene, CDR1 is MDHEN and CDR2 is SYDVKM. The CDR3, as DNA: TGTGCCAGCCTAAATGGACTAGCGCCTTCCTACGAGCAGTACTTC. Translation gives CASLNGLAPSYEQYF.

CDR3 residues: CASSPRRGHNSPLHF. DNA of the CDR3: TGTGCCAGCAGCCCCCGCAGGGGCCATAATTCACCCCTCCACTTT. The chain carries TRBV25-1 and TRBJ1-6; the D gene is possibly TRBD1 (6 bases). V dropped 6 bases and J dropped 5 bases, with 14 bases sitting between them. From germline, CDR1 is MGHDK and CDR2 SYGVNS. The CDR3 runs 15 residues.

The chain carries TRBV3-1 (or the pseudogene TRBV3-2) and TRBJ1-2; no clear D gene. This CDR3 has 13 amino acids. V was shortened by 0 bases and J by 8 bases, with 10 bases between the two germline ends. Looked up from germline, CDR1 is LGHDT and CDR2 is YNNKEL (reference sequence). CDR3 sequence: CASSQDPGGGYTF. The CDR3 nucleotides are TGTGCCAGCAGCCAAGACCCCGGTGGCGGCTACACCTTC.

V gene TRBV6-2 or TRBV6-3 combines with J gene TRBJ1-2, with no clear D. The CDR3 sequence is 13 residues long. CDR1 is MNHEY, CDR2 SVGEGT, per germline. V shed 5 bases and J shed 6 bases, with 13 bases lying between them. The CDR3 loop is CASSLDGRNGYTF. The CDR3 DNA is TGTGCCAGCAGTCTCGACGGACGTAATGGCTACACCTTC.

V and J are TRBV14 and TRBJ1-2; no reliable D call. This CDR3 has 13 residues. V lost 1 base, J lost 4 bases, and 7 bases lay in between. CDR1 SGHDN and CDR2 FVKESK come from the germline V gene. CDR3 DNA: TGTGCCAGCAGCCAAGTAGGGTCCTATGGCTACACCTTC. Translation: CASSQVGSYGYTF.

The chain joins TRBV5-1 to TRBJ2-7, with 8 bases matching TRBD1. Trimming removed 4 bases from V and 7 bases from J; junction bases left unmatched: 10. This CDR3 is 14 amino acids long. Germline CDR1 SGHRS, CDR2 YFSETQ. Here the CDR3 DNA reads TGCGCCAGCAGCCCGGACAGGGCCCTAGGAGAGCAGTACTTC. Amino acids: CASSPDRALGEQYF.

The CDR3 region is CASSSNRASGISRETQYF. The CDR3 bases are TGTGCCAGCAGTAGTAATAGGGCTAGCGGGATTTCAAGAGAGACCCAGTACTTC. This chain connects TRBV28 to TRBJ2-5, with 9 positions matching TRBD2. The CDR3 covers 18 residues. CDR1 is MDHEN, CDR2 SYDVKM, per germline. J was trimmed by 4 bases and V by 5 bases; bases with no gene match: 17.

V is TRBV5-6 and J is TRBJ2-3; 11 bases are a match to TRBD2. Trimming took 3 bases from V and 3 from J; bases not matched to a gene: 9. CDR1 and CDR2 (germline): SGHDT, YYEEEE. This CDR3 has 17 residues. The CDR3 spells CASSSTSGSRGTDTQYF. The CDR3 coding sequence is TGTGCCAGCAGCTCAACTAGCGGGAGTCGGGGGACAGATACGCAGTATTTT.

This clone was counted a single time. This chain connects TRBV7-9 to TRBJ1-4, with 9 bases aligning to TRBD1. The CDR3 length is 15 residues. V trimming: 4 bases; J trimming: 7 bases; junction bases outside the gene matches: 7. Germline CDR1 is SEHNR and CDR2 is FQNEAQ (reference sequence). CDR3 in DNA: TGTGCCAGCAGCTCTGGACAGGGGTCGAGTGAAAAACTGTTTTTT. Amino acids: CASSSGQGSSEKLFF.

The chain uses TRBV2 and TRBJ1-4, with D uncertain. Trimming took off 6 bases at V and 0 bases at J, with 11 bases between the two ends. The CDR3 totals 15 residues. The germline V gene has CDR1 SNHLY and CDR2 FYNNEI. The CDR3 protein is CASRVTGTTNEKLFF. The CDR3 bases are TGTGCCAGCAGAGTCACGGGAACAACTAATGAAAAACTGTTTTTT.

The chain links TRBV3-1 (or the pseudogene TRBV3-2) to TRBJ1-1; a weak D match, TRBD1 (6 bases). The CDR3 runs to 13 residues. V lost 4 bases, J lost 4 bases, and 10 bases lay in between. In germline, CDR1 is LGHDT, CDR2 YNNKEL (reference sequence). Written as DNA, the CDR3 is TGTGCCAGCAGCCGAACAGGGAGCACTGAAGCTTTCTTT. It specifies CASSRTGSTEAFF.

The chain carries TRBV6-5 and TRBJ1-1, with D hard to call. Germline V gene lookup returns CDR1 MNHEY and CDR2 SVGAGI. The CDR3 has 15 amino acids. V was clipped by 7 bases and J by 3 bases, with 18 bases between them. CDR3 sequence: CASTRIQALDTEAFF. CDR3 DNA sequence: TGTGCCAGCACCAGAATCCAGGCCCTGGACACTGAAGCTTTCTTT.

The genes are TRBV6-2 or TRBV6-3 and TRBJ2-1; 8 bases line up with TRBD2. Losses at the gene ends were 5 bases for V and 4 bases for J; bases not matched to a gene: 16. The germline V gene encodes CDR1 MNHEY and CDR2 SVGEGT. CDR3 length equals 18 residues. The CDR3 DNA reads as TGTGCCAGCAGTGGAATTAGCGGGGCCGCGAAGAGTTACAATGAGCAGTTCTTC. It translates to CASSGISGAAKSYNEQFF.

The chain combines TRBV7-9 with TRBJ1-1, with D perhaps TRBD1 (6 bases). Trimming took 1 base from V and 5 from J, leaving 8 bases between them. The CDR3 length is 13 residues. Germline assignment: CDR1 SEHNR and CDR2 FQNEAQ (reference sequence). The CDR3 DNA follows: TGTGCCAGCAGCTTAGAAGGGGGGACTGAAGCTTTCTTT. This sequence encodes CASSLEGGTEAFF.

The chain joins TRBV7-9 to TRBJ2-7; 9 bases line up with TRBD1. Germline trimming cut 3 bases from V and 4 bases from J; bases unmatched to any gene: 13. The CDR3 has 17 amino acids. Germline assignment: CDR1 SEHNR and CDR2 FQNEAQ (reference sequence). Written as DNA, the CDR3 is TGTGCCAGCAGCTTCTCGTCAGACAGGGGGAGTCCTTACGAGCAGTACTTC. Amino acids: CASSFSSDRGSPYEQYF.

This clone was observed a single time. The chain carries TRBV6-6 and TRBJ2-3; D is tentatively TRBD1 or TRBD2 (5 bases each). This CDR3 has 16 amino acids. Between the trimmed V and J ends, which lost 4 bases and 0 bases, there was a span of 14 bases. Per germline, CDR1 MNHNY and CDR2 SVGAGI (reference sequence). Written as DNA, the CDR3 is TGTGCCAGCAGTTCCGGGACGGAGACTAGCACAGATACGCAGTATTTT. Protein: CASSSGTETSTDTQYF.

V and J are TRBV6-6 and TRBJ2-2; no clear D. CDR3 size: 14 residues. Germline V gives CDR1 MNHNY, CDR2 SVGAGI (reference sequence). V lost 2 bases and J lost 4, with 8 bases in between. The CDR3 bases are TGTGCCAGCAGTTACCCCTCGGGCACCGGGGAGCTGTTTTTT. Protein: CASSYPSGTGELFF.

The CDR3 nucleotides read TGTGCCAGCAGCCGGCTACCCGAGACCGTAGGCACCATATATTTT. Residues: CASSRLPETVGTIYF. This sequence joins TRBV7-2 and TRBJ1-3; no clear D gene. The CDR3 totals 15 residues. V was trimmed by 5 bases and J by 9 bases, leaving 20 bases between them. Looked up from germline, CDR1 is SGHTA and CDR2 is FQGNSA.

This sequence joins TRBV6-5 and TRBJ2-2, with D unclear. The ends were cut back, 10 bases at V and 1 base at J, with 10 bases in the middle. CDR1 and CDR2 from the germline V gene are MNHEY and SVGAGI. The CDR3 is made up of 13 amino acids. CDR3 sequence reads: CATYRMNTGELFF. The CDR3 DNA follows: TGTGCCACCTATCGGATGAACACCGGGGAGCTGTTTTTT.

This clone appeared once. J is TRBJ1-2 and V is TRBV12-1; TRBD1, the table's D call, was not compared with the DNA. TRBV12-1 is a documented pseudogene. The CDR3 covers 14 residues. The CDR3 loop reads CASSSRDREDGYTF. The CDR3 DNA reads TGTGCCAGCAGCTCCCGGGACAGGGAGGATGGCTACACCTTC.

CDR3 loop: CAWSGTFGANVLTF. CDR3 nucleotide sequence: TGTGCCTGGAGTGGGACTTTTGGGGCCAACGTCCTGACTTTC. The V and J genes are TRBV30 and TRBJ2-6, with D possibly being TRBD2 (5 bases). Germline lookup yields CDR1 GTSNPN and CDR2 SVGIG (reference sequence). The V end was cut by 1 base, the J end by 3 bases, with 7 bases between. The CDR3 loop spans 14 amino acids. The full variable domain, completed using reference TRBV30 and TRBJ2-6, is SQTIHQWPATLVQPVGSPLSLECTVEGTSNPNLYWYRQAAGRGLQLLFYSVGIGQISSEVPQNLSASRPQDRQFILSSKKLLLSDSGFYLCAWSGTFGANVLTFGAGSRLTVL.

The rearrangement links TRBV4-1 to TRBJ1-5; the D gene is possibly TRBD1 (5 bases). V was pared by 0 bases and J by 2 bases, with 8 bases between. In germline, CDR1 is MGHRA, CDR2 YSYEKL. This CDR3 contains 15 residues. The CDR3 region is CASSQDRVGNQPQHF. For the CDR3, the DNA is TGCGCCAGCAGCCAAGACAGGGTTGGCAATCAGCCCCAGCATTTT.

This clone came up a few times. DNA for the CDR3: TGTGCCAGCAGCTTAGGACTAGCGGGAGTAAGTGAGCAGTTCTTC. Translated, it gives CASSLGLAGVSEQFF. The chain recombines TRBV11-2 with TRBJ2-1, with 12 bases matching TRBD2. The CDR3 consists of 15 residues. In germline, CDR1 is SGHAT, CDR2 FQNNGV. The junction had 4 bases not matched to a gene; V was cut back by 1 base and J by 9 bases.

The CDR3 protein is CATSAGTSGGYEQFF. Written as DNA, the CDR3 is TGTGCCACCAGTGCCGGGACTAGCGGGGGGTATGAGCAGTTCTTC. The chain uses TRBV24-1 and TRBJ2-1, with 15 bases matching TRBD2. The V and J ends lost 5 bases and 8 bases, in that order; junction bases with no gene match: 3. CDR3 length: 15 residues. CDR1 and CDR2 (germline): KGHDR, SFDVKD.

This chain uses TRBV6-5 with TRBJ2-2; 7 positions agree with TRBD2. Germline CDR1 is MNHEY and CDR2 is SVGAGI. The V segment lost 0 bases and the J segment 6 bases; nucleotides outside the gene matches: 4. The CDR3 consists of 15 residues. The CDR3 region has the DNA TGTGCCAGCAGTTACTCGGAGGGGAGGGCCGGGGAGCTGTTTTTT. The encoded protein is CASSYSEGRAGELFF.